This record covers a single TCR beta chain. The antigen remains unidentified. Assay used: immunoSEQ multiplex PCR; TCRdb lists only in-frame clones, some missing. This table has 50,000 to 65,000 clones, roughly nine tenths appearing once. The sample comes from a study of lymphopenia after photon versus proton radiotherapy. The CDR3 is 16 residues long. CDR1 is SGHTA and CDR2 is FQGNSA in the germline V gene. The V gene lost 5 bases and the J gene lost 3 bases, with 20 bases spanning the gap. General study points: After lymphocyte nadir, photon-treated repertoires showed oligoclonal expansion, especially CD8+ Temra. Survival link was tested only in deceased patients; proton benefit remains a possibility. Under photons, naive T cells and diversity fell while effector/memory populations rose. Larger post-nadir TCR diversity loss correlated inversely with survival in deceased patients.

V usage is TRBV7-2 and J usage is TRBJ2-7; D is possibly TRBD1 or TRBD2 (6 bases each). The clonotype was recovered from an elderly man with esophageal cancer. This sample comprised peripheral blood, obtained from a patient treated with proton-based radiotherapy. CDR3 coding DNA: TGTGCCAGCAGCCTCGCAGTGAGGGGGGTTGGCTACGAGCAGTACTTC. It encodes CASSLAVRGVGYEQYF.